These T cell receptor beta chains were read from a single sample in a study of T cell repertoires in cytomegalovirus infection. From the reads, TCRdb called clonotypes with MiXCR, one entry per CDR3 protein. The repertoire consists of approximately 730,000 distinct CDR3 sequences, with 25% to 35% occurring once and the leading ten covering approximately 14%. The antigens these receptors bind are not known. Source: cultured CD8+ T cells from PBMCs, taken from culture after CMV antigen stimulation. All receptors derive from a human donor in good health (CMV status not recorded). Some clones in this sample may be carry-over from other donors' samples. Each CDR3 is given with its conserved first and last residue. Each record gives: J gene, clone size, D gene, V gene, CDR3 DNA, CDR3 protein. A D gene is named only where the DNA matches it firmly. The size of a clone is reported for some rows only, either as once, few or many, or as a class for expanded clones.

j_gene: TRBJ2-5; abundance: NA; d_gene: TRBD2; v_gene: TRBV27; CDR3nt: TGTGCCAGCAGTTTGGGGATAGCGGGGGGGCGTGAGACCCAGTACTTC; CDR3aa: CASSLGIAGGRETQYF
j_gene: TRBJ2-2; abundance: NA; d_gene: NA; v_gene: TRBV6-1; CDR3nt: TGTGCCAGCATAATAACCGGGGAGCTGTTTTTT; CDR3aa: CASIITGELFF
j_gene: TRBJ2-1; abundance: few; d_gene: TRBD1; v_gene: TRBV5-4; CDR3nt: TGTGCCAGCAGCCCAAACGACAGGGGGCAGTTCTTC; CDR3aa: CASSPNDRGQFF
j_gene: TRBJ2-5; abundance: NA; d_gene: TRBD2; v_gene: TRBV7-4; CDR3nt: TGTGCCAGCAGCCACGTCGGGGGGTTTGGGGAGACCCAGTACTTC; CDR3aa: CASSHVGGFGETQYF
j_gene: TRBJ1-4; abundance: NA; d_gene: NA; v_gene: TRBV19; CDR3nt: TGTGCCAGTAGTGGACAGAGAACAAATGAAAAACTGTTTTTT; CDR3aa: CASSGQRTNEKLFF
j_gene: TRBJ2-2; abundance: NA; d_gene: NA; v_gene: TRBV19; CDR3nt: TGTGCCAGTAGTATAACGGGCTATCGCACCGGGGAGCTGTTTTTT; CDR3aa: CASSITGYRTGELFF
j_gene: TRBJ2-1; abundance: NA; d_gene: NA; v_gene: TRBV5-4; CDR3nt: TGTGCCAGCAGCTTGGAGGCTATGACCTACAATGAGCAGTTCTTC; CDR3aa: CASSLEAMTYNEQFF
j_gene: TRBJ2-2; abundance: few; d_gene: NA; v_gene: TRBV2; CDR3nt: TGTGCCAGCAGCGCTAGCGCCACCGGGGAGCTGTTTTTT; CDR3aa: CASSASATGELFF
j_gene: TRBJ1-4; abundance: many; d_gene: NA; v_gene: TRBV7-6; CDR3nt: TGTGCCAGCAGCTTATATGCCCAATTTTCAACTAATGAAAAACTGTTTTTT; CDR3aa: CASSLYAQFSTNEKLFF
j_gene: TRBJ1-5; abundance: NA; d_gene: NA; v_gene: TRBV5-1; CDR3nt: TGCGCCAGCAGCTTGGGTTTGGAGCAGCCCCAGCATTTT; CDR3aa: CASSLGLEQPQHF
j_gene: TRBJ2-7; abundance: once; d_gene: NA; v_gene: TRBV2; CDR3nt: TGTGCCAGCGATGCCGGTAGGGCCGGCGAGCAGTACTTC; CDR3aa: CASDAGRAGEQYF
j_gene: TRBJ2-7; abundance: few; d_gene: TRBD2; v_gene: TRBV6-6; CDR3nt: TGTGCCAGCAGTTACCCTAAGGGGGCTAGCGGGGGGCCTGGGAGCTCCTACGAGCAGTACTTC; CDR3aa: CASSYPKGASGGPGSSYEQYF
j_gene: TRBJ2-7; abundance: NA; d_gene: NA; v_gene: TRBV6-2/TRBV6-3; CDR3nt: TGTGCCAGCAACTACGTGCGGGGGCCCCCCTACGAGCAGTACTTC; CDR3aa: CASNYVRGPPYEQYF
j_gene: TRBJ2-7; abundance: NA; d_gene: NA; v_gene: TRBV7-4; CDR3nt: TGTGCCAGCAGCTCACACCTCTCCTACGAGCAGTACTTC; CDR3aa: CASSSHLSYEQYF
j_gene: TRBJ2-5; abundance: many; d_gene: NA; v_gene: TRBV7-2; CDR3nt: TGTGCCAGCAGCTTAAGGTTCAGGGGCGAAGAGACCCAGTACTTC; CDR3aa: CASSLRFRGEETQYF
j_gene: TRBJ2-7; abundance: many; d_gene: NA; v_gene: TRBV7-6; CDR3nt: TGTGCCAGCAGCAGTGGACCCTACGAGCAGTACTTC; CDR3aa: CASSSGPYEQYF
j_gene: TRBJ1-5; abundance: NA; d_gene: NA; v_gene: TRBV27; CDR3nt: TGTGCCAGCAGTTGGAAGGTCAGCAATCAGCCCCAGCATTTT; CDR3aa: CASSWKVSNQPQHF
j_gene: TRBJ1-1; abundance: few; d_gene: NA; v_gene: TRBV7-6; CDR3nt: TGTGCCAGCAGCTCCACATCGGGAATGAACACTGAAGCTTTCTTT; CDR3aa: CASSSTSGMNTEAFF
j_gene: TRBJ2-1; abundance: NA; d_gene: TRBD2; v_gene: TRBV7-6; CDR3nt: TGTGCCAGCAGCTTAGTACTATGGACTAGCGGGGGAGCCGGGCATTACTACAATGAGCAGTTCTTC; CDR3aa: CASSLVLWTSGGAGHYYNEQFF
j_gene: TRBJ2-3; abundance: NA; d_gene: TRBD2; v_gene: TRBV5-4; CDR3nt: TGTGCCAGCAGTCCTCCGGGAATGAATAGCGGGGTTAGCACAGATACGCAGTATTTT; CDR3aa: CASSPPGMNSGVSTDTQYF
j_gene: TRBJ2-3; abundance: few; d_gene: NA; v_gene: TRBV24-1; CDR3nt: TGTGCCACCAGTGATTTGGGGTCCACAGATACGCAGTATTTT; CDR3aa: CATSDLGSTDTQYF
j_gene: TRBJ2-1; abundance: few; d_gene: TRBD1; v_gene: TRBV4-1; CDR3nt: TGTGCCAGCAGCCAACCTAACAGGGGGCATAACAATGAGCAGTTCTTC; CDR3aa: CASSQPNRGHNNEQFF
j_gene: TRBJ1-1; abundance: NA; d_gene: TRBD1; v_gene: TRBV28; CDR3nt: TGTGCCAGCCTCAAATGGACAGGGGGCCACACTGAAGCTTTCTTT; CDR3aa: CASLKWTGGHTEAFF
j_gene: TRBJ2-3; abundance: NA; d_gene: NA; v_gene: TRBV6-4; CDR3nt: TGTGCCAGCAGTCCGAGGGTGGGGCCAGATACGCAGTATTTT; CDR3aa: CASSPRVGPDTQYF
j_gene: TRBJ2-7; abundance: NA; d_gene: TRBD1; v_gene: TRBV5-1; CDR3nt: TGCGCCAGCAGATCGTCCAGGGGGATCTTTGACGAGCAGTACTTC; CDR3aa: CASRSSRGIFDEQYF
j_gene: TRBJ2-6; abundance: few; d_gene: NA; v_gene: TRBV7-8; CDR3nt: TGTGCCAGCCAAGGATTCCTAAGCTCTGGGGCCAACGTCCTGACTTTC; CDR3aa: CASQGFLSSGANVLTF
j_gene: TRBJ2-7; abundance: NA; d_gene: NA; v_gene: TRBV5-4; CDR3nt: TGTGCCAGCAGCTCATTCCCGCTCTCAGACAGGCAGAGCTCCTACGAGCAGTACTTC; CDR3aa: CASSSFPLSDRQSSYEQYF
j_gene: TRBJ2-5; abundance: few; d_gene: NA; v_gene: TRBV12-3/TRBV12-4; CDR3nt: TGTGCCAGCAGTTTTGTAAGGGGGAGAGAGACCCAGTACTTC; CDR3aa: CASSFVRGRETQYF
j_gene: TRBJ2-3; abundance: NA; d_gene: NA; v_gene: TRBV7-3; CDR3nt: TGTGCCAGCAGCAGGGGTTATTCAAGCACAGATACGCAGTATTTT; CDR3aa: CASSRGYSSTDTQYF
j_gene: TRBJ2-7; abundance: NA; d_gene: NA; v_gene: TRBV19; CDR3nt: TGTGCCAGTACCCCATGGCAGGGATCCTACGAGCAGTACTTC; CDR3aa: CASTPWQGSYEQYF
j_gene: TRBJ2-1; abundance: many; d_gene: NA; v_gene: TRBV7-2; CDR3nt: TGTGCCAGCAGCTTTGATGGAACCAAGGAGTTCTTC; CDR3aa: CASSFDGTKEFF
j_gene: TRBJ2-7; abundance: few; d_gene: NA; v_gene: TRBV5-6; CDR3nt: TGTGCCAGCAGCTTGGGAGGGGGTCTCAGCTCCTACGAGCAGTACTTC; CDR3aa: CASSLGGGLSSYEQYF
j_gene: TRBJ1-1; abundance: NA; d_gene: NA; v_gene: TRBV10-3; CDR3nt: TGTGCCATCAGCGAGGGCGCAGCCCGAGCGGCTGAAGCTTTCTTT; CDR3aa: CAISEGAARAAEAFF
j_gene: TRBJ2-3; abundance: NA; d_gene: NA; v_gene: TRBV10-3; CDR3nt: TGTGCCATCACTGACCGACAGCTTAGCACAGATACGCAGTATTTT; CDR3aa: CAITDRQLSTDTQYF
j_gene: TRBJ1-1; abundance: few; d_gene: NA; v_gene: TRBV7-9; CDR3nt: TGTGCCAGCAGCTTAGACGGGAGAGCTTTCTTT; CDR3aa: CASSLDGRAFF
j_gene: TRBJ1-5; abundance: NA; d_gene: NA; v_gene: TRBV7-9; CDR3nt: TGTGCCAGCAGTGGGGAGGGGATGCGCAATCAGCCCCAGCATTTT; CDR3aa: CASSGEGMRNQPQHF
j_gene: TRBJ1-2; abundance: few; d_gene: NA; v_gene: TRBV7-9; CDR3nt: TGTGCCAGCAGCGGCAACCGGGACACTCGCTATGGCTACACCTTC; CDR3aa: CASSGNRDTRYGYTF
j_gene: TRBJ2-1; abundance: NA; d_gene: TRBD2; v_gene: TRBV4-1; CDR3nt: TGCGCCAGCAGCCAAGATGTGGGACTAGAGAATGAGCAGTTCTTC; CDR3aa: CASSQDVGLENEQFF
j_gene: TRBJ1-1; abundance: NA; d_gene: NA; v_gene: TRBV7-2; CDR3nt: TGTGCCAGCAGCTTAGTGAGGGTCGGGGCTAGGGCTGAAGCTTTCTTT; CDR3aa: CASSLVRVGARAEAFF
j_gene: TRBJ1-1; abundance: many; d_gene: NA; v_gene: TRBV4-1; CDR3nt: TGCGCCAGCAGCCAAGCCCCCGGGAAGAACACTGAAGCTTTCTTT; CDR3aa: CASSQAPGKNTEAFF
j_gene: TRBJ2-1; abundance: many; d_gene: TRBD2; v_gene: TRBV2; CDR3nt: TGTGCCAGGGGCCCCGGGCGGGGGAGGTACAATGAGCAGTTCTTC; CDR3aa: CARGPGRGRYNEQFF
j_gene: TRBJ1-4; abundance: NA; d_gene: NA; v_gene: TRBV6-5; CDR3nt: TGTGCCAGCAGTTACTCTACCTCGTTCATAGTGGGGAATGAAAAACTGTTTTTT; CDR3aa: CASSYSTSFIVGNEKLFF
j_gene: TRBJ2-1; abundance: NA; d_gene: NA; v_gene: TRBV4-1; CDR3nt: TGCGCCAGCAGCCCATCTCCGGGCAACAATGAGCAGTTCTTC; CDR3aa: CASSPSPGNNEQFF
j_gene: TRBJ2-1; abundance: NA; d_gene: TRBD1; v_gene: TRBV7-9; CDR3nt: TGTGCCAGCCTCCCCCCTGGACAGGGGATTTACAATGAGCAGTTCTTC; CDR3aa: CASLPPGQGIYNEQFF
j_gene: TRBJ2-7; abundance: few; d_gene: NA; v_gene: TRBV7-6; CDR3nt: TGTGCCAGCAGCTTAGCGCTGGAGGGGAGTTACGAGCAGTACTTC; CDR3aa: CASSLALEGSYEQYF
j_gene: TRBJ1-3; abundance: NA; d_gene: NA; v_gene: TRBV29-1; CDR3nt: TGCAGCGTTCTAAGCTCTGGAAACACCATATATTTT; CDR3aa: CSVLSSGNTIYF
j_gene: TRBJ1-5; abundance: few; d_gene: NA; v_gene: TRBV6-5; CDR3nt: TGTGCCAGCAGTTACTTCGCAGAACCTCCAGTGCCCCAGCATTTT; CDR3aa: CASSYFAEPPVPQHF
j_gene: TRBJ1-1; abundance: NA; d_gene: TRBD1; v_gene: TRBV7-9; CDR3nt: TGTGCCAGCAGCGTGCAGGGGGCGAACACTGAAGCTTTCTTT; CDR3aa: CASSVQGANTEAFF